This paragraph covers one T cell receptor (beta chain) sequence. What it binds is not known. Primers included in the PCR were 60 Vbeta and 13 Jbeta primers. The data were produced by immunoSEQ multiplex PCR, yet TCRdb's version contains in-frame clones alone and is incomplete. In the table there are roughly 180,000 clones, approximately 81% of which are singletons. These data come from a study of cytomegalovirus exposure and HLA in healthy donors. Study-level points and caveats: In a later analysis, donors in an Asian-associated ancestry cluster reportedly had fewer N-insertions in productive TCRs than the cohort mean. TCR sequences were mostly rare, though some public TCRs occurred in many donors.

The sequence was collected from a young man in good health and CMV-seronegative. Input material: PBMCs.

The CDR3 DNA reads TGTGCCAGCAGTTTAATCCTCCGGGAGGGGGCGCCGCGGGAGCTGTTTTTT. The encoded protein is CASSLILREGAPRELFF. The chain is built from TRBV7-6 and TRBJ2-2, with D possibly being TRBD2 (8 bases). The length of the CDR3 is 17 residues. The germline V and J ends were trimmed by 6 bases and 9 bases, with 26 bases remaining between them. Per germline, CDR1 SGHVS and CDR2 FNYEAQ.